This T cell receptor (beta chain) was sequenced during a study of human T cells and chemical hapten exposure. About the research overall: Among samples, TCR yields varied mainly because of small differences in pooled library volume.

Individual cDNA molecules had unique molecular identifiers attached to them by the library. Methods used by the authors: Just over 95,000 TCRs per sample was the median, with a range of roughly 20,000 to 700,000. One entry per CDR3 protein, called by TCRdb with MiXCR from the reads. What appears here as the V and J calls and clone size reflects TCRdb's work, not the paper's. The top ten clones hold just over 1.4% of a sample with fewer than 150,000 distinct CDR3 sequences, around 9% of them seen once. The table lists this clonotype with a few counts. What it binds is not known. Findings and limits, study-wide: Following DPC sensitization, TCRs present above 1 in 1000 frequency showed no change.

Germline loops: CDR1 SGHTA, CDR2 FQGTGA. The length of the CDR3 is 16 residues. V lost 6 bases and J 0 bases, leaving 15 bases between the germline ends. Unfractionated whole blood was the source from which total RNA was extracted. The chain employs TRBV7-3 and TRBJ2-1; tentative D call: TRBD2 (5 bases). This receptor was identified in a human donor in good health. Some clones in this sample may be carry-over from other donors' samples. Sequenced: whole blood. The CDR3 nucleotides read TGTGCCAGCAGTTACCGCGGACTCCACTCCTACAATGAGCAGTTCTTC. Translation: CASSYRGLHSYNEQFF.